Below are 12 T cell receptor beta chains sequenced from a single sample in a study of long-term antiretroviral therapy in people with HIV. Samples were assayed with immunoSEQ v3.0 at survey level. Sequenced by immunoSEQ multiplex PCR; TCRdb stores in-frame clones only, minus some. The sample holds fewer than 45,000 clones, about 95% seen once. The specimen comprised unsorted PBMCs, sampled 3.7 years after starting antiretroviral therapy. The source is a woman aged 50 to 60 with HIV.

The V call is TRBV5-1, the J call TRBJ1-1, with D tentatively TRBD1 (6 bases). Trimming cost V 0 bases and J 8 bases, with 14 bases left between them. CDR1 is SGHRS, CDR2 YFSETQ, per germline. This CDR3 has 14 residues. The CDR3 sequence: CASSLVPGQSEAFF. In nucleotides, the CDR3 is TGCGCCAGCAGCTTGGTTCCGGGACAATCAGAAGCTTTCTTT. Together with reference TRBV5-1 and TRBJ1-1, the CDR3 gives the full variable domain: KAGVTQTPRYLIKTRGQQVTLSCSPISGHRSVSWYQQTPGQGLQFLFEYFSETQRNKGNFPGRFSGRQFSNSRSEMNVSTLELGDSALYLCASSLVPGQSEAFFGQGTRLTVV.

The V and J genes are TRBV29-1 and TRBJ2-3; possibly TRBD1 for D (6 bases). Germline CDR1 reads SQVTM; CDR2 reads ANQGSEA. The CDR3 has 11 residues. Trimming took off 4 bases at V and 4 bases at J, with 6 bases between the two ends. The CDR3 reads CSVGTADTQYF. The DNA of the CDR3 is TGCAGCGTTGGGACAGCAGATACGCAGTATTTT.

The sample holds one count of this clone. J is TRBJ1-4 and V is TRBV11-2; D not certain. CDR1 SGHAT and CDR2 FQNNGV come from the germline V gene. Deletions cut 4 bases from V and 8 bases from J, with 14 bases between. The CDR3 has 14 residues. CDR3 region: CASSSLGLEEKLFF. The CDR3 coding sequence is TGTGCCAGCAGCTCATTAGGGTTGGAGGAAAAACTGTTTTTT.

The chain couples TRBV2 to TRBJ2-1; TRBD1 aligns across 7 bases. V lost 7 bases and J lost 4; bases outside the gene matches: 7. CDR3 length equals 14 residues. CDR1 SNHLY and CDR2 FYNNEI come from the germline V gene. CDR3 sequence reads: CASMPGGIYNEQFF. As DNA, the CDR3 is TGTGCCAGCATGCCAGGGGGAATTTACAATGAGCAGTTCTTC.

This rearrangement joins TRBV14 to TRBJ2-4; D is possibly TRBD2 (6 bases). With 3 bases removed from V and 6 bases from J, the gap between germline ends came to 18 bases. Looked up from germline, CDR1 is SGHDN and CDR2 is FVKESK. The CDR3 covers 16 residues. The CDR3 sequence is CASSQMEGGNTNIQYF. The CDR3 DNA follows: TGTGCCAGCAGCCAGATGGAAGGAGGGAACACAAACATTCAGTACTTC.

This clone occurred once. This rearrangement joins TRBV20-1 to TRBJ2-7; no firm D call. V gave up 1 base and J gave up 5 bases, with 6 bases separating them. The CDR3 spans 11 residues. Germline-derived CDR1 and CDR2 are DFQATT and SNEGSKA (reference sequence). CDR3 bases: TGCAGTGCTAGAGTGTGGGACGAGCAGTACTTC. It is translated as CSARVWDEQYF.

J is TRBJ1-4 and V is TRBV10-3; 10 bases line up with TRBD1. CDR1 is ENHRY and CDR2 is SYGVKD in the germline V gene. V trimming: 0 bases; J trimming: 7 bases; junction bases outside the gene matches: 2. The CDR3 covers 15 residues. The CDR3 sequence is CAISESDRGLEKLFF. CDR3 bases: TGTGCCATCAGTGAGTCCGACAGGGGGCTTGAAAAACTGTTTTTT.

This chain connects TRBV10-3 to TRBJ2-7, with 9 bases aligning to TRBD1. The V segment lost 7 bases and the J segment 7 bases; nucleotides outside the gene matches: 8. CDR3 length: 13 residues. Per germline, CDR1 ENHRY and CDR2 SYGVKD. The CDR3 spells CAINPGQGVEQYF. For the CDR3, the DNA is TGTGCCATCAATCCGGGACAGGGAGTGGAGCAGTACTTC.

This chain connects TRBV4-2 to TRBJ2-2; TRBD2 might be the D (5 bases). V was trimmed by 3 bases and J by 0 bases, leaving 5 bases between them. Germline CDR1 and CDR2: LGHNA and YNFKEQ. CDR3 length: 14 amino acids. The CDR3 region is CASSQGANTGELFF. For the CDR3, the DNA is TGTGCCAGCAGCCAGGGAGCGAACACCGGGGAGCTGTTTTTT.

This chain uses TRBV28 with TRBJ2-5; either TRBD1 or TRBD2 may supply D (5 bases each). Trimming left V 5 bases short and J 1 base short, with 11 bases between. Looked up from germline, CDR1 is MDHEN and CDR2 is SYDVKM. This CDR3 region has 14 residues. CDR3 amino acids: CASSVPGAQETQYF. CDR3 nucleotide sequence: TGTGCCAGCAGTGTCCCCGGGGCCCAAGAGACCCAGTACTTC.

This clone was recorded once. The V call is TRBV2, the J call TRBJ1-5, with TRBD1 matching over 10 bases. With 8 bases clipped from V and 7 bases from J, the junction kept 2 bases outside the gene matches. CDR1 and CDR2 (germline): SNHLY, FYNNEI. The CDR3 contains 12 residues. The CDR3 nucleotides read TGTGCCAGCGGGACAGGGGTACAGCCCCAGCATTTT. Translation: CASGTGVQPQHF. Complete variable domain (other parts from reference TRBV2 and TRBJ1-5): EPEVTQTPSHQVTQMGQEVILRCVPISNHLYFYWYRQILGQKVEFLVSFYNNEISEKSEIFDDQFSVERPDGSNFTLKIRSTKLEDSAMYFCASGTGVQPQHFGDGTRLSIL.

This chain links TRBV13 with TRBJ1-6; weak D call: TRBD1 (6 bases). The CDR3 has 15 amino acids. Germline V gene data show CDR1 as PRHDT and CDR2 as FYEKMQ (reference sequence). V was cut by 5 bases and J by 3 bases, with 11 bases left in between. CDR3 DNA: TGTGCCAGCAGCGGACACAGGGTCTATAATTCACCCCTCCACTTT. Protein sequence: CASSGHRVYNSPLHF.